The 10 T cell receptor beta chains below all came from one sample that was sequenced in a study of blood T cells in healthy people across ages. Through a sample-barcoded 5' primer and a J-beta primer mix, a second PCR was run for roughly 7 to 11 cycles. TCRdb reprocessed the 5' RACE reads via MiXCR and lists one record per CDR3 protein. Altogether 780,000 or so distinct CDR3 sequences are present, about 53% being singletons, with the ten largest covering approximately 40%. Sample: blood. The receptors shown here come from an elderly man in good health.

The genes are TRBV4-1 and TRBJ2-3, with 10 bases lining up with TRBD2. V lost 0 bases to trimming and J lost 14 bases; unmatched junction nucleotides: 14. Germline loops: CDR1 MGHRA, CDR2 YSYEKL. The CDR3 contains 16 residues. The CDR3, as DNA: TGCGCCAGCAGCCAAGAGGCTAGCGGGAGTGGGAGATACGCGTATTTT. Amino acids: CASSQEASGSGRYAYF.

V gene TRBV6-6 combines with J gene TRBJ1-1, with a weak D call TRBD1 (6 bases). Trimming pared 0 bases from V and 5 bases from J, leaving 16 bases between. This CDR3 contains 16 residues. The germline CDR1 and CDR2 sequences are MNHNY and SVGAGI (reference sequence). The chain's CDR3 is CASSYSAGAGGTEAFF. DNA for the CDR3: TGTGCCAGCAGTTACTCAGCAGGGGCCGGCGGAACTGAAGCTTTCTTT.

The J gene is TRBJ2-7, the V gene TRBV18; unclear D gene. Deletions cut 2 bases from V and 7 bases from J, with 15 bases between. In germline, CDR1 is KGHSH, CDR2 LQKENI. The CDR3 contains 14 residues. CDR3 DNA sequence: TGTGCCAGCTCACCAGGGATCAGGTCCGGGGAGCAGTACTTC. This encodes CASSPGIRSGEQYF.

The CDR3 region is CAWNSAGWYQETQYF. CDR3 DNA: TGTGCCTGGAATTCAGCGGGTTGGTACCAAGAGACCCAGTACTTC. The chain combines TRBV30 with TRBJ2-5; D is perhaps TRBD2 (6 bases). In germline, CDR1 is GTSNPN, CDR2 SVGIG (reference sequence). V gave up 4 bases and J gave up 0 bases, with 15 bases separating them. This CDR3 has 15 amino acids.

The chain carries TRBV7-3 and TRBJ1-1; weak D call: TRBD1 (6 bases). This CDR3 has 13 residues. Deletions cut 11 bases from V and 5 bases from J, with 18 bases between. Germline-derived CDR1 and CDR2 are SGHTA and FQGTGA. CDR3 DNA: TGTGCCTCCAAGGGGGGACTGGGAACTGAAGCTTTCTTT. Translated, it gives CASKGGLGTEAFF.

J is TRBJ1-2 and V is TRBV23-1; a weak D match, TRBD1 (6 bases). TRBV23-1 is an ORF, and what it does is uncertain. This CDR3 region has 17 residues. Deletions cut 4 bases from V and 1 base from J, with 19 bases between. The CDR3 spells CASSPYRDTEINYGYTF. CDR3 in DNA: TGCGCCAGCAGTCCCTACCGGGACACAGAAATTAACTATGGCTACACCTTC.

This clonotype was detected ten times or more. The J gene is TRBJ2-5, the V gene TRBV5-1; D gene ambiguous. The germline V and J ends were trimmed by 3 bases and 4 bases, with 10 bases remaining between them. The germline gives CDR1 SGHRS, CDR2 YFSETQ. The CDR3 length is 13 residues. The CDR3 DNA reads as TGCGCCAGCAGCTCTGGGCTTAGAGAGACCCAGTACTTC. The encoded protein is CASSSGLRETQYF.

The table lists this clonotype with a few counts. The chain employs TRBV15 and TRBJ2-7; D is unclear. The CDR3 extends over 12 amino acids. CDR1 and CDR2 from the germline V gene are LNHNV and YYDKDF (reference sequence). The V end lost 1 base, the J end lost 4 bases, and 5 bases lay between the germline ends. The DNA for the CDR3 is TGTGCCACCAGCAGAGCACAATACGAGCAGTACTTC. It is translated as CATSRAQYEQYF.

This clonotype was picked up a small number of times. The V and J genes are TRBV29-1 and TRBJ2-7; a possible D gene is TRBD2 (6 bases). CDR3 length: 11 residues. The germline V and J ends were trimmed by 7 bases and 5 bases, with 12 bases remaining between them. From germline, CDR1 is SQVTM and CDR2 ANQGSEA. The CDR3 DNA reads TGCAGCGGTCGGGACTTCCACGAGCAGTACTTC. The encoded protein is CSGRDFHEQYF.

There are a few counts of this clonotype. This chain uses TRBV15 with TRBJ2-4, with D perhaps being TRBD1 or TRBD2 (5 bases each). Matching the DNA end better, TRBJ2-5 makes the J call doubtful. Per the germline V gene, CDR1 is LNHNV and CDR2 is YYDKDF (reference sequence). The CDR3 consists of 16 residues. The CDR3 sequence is CATSTIRGTGMETQYF. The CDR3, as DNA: TGTGCCACCAGCACCATCAGAGGGACCGGCATGGAGACCCAGTACTTC.